This is a list of T cell receptor beta chains from one sample in a study of T cells in Graves' hyperthyroidism and ophthalmopathy. Via MiXCR, TCRdb re-called the multiplex PCR reads, giving one row per CDR3 protein. Here the sample spans 330,000 or so distinct CDR3 sequences, roughly 18% being singletons. Sequencing input: blood. The source of these receptors is a man aged 50 or older with Graves' ophthalmopathy. The CDR3 runs from the conserved cysteine through the conserved F or W. D genes are given only for firm matches. Clone size is stated in some rows and not others, as once, few, many or a class when expanded.

cdr3_aa cdr3_nt j_call clone_size d_call v_call
CASRGQGANIQYF TGTGCCAGCAGGGGACAGGGAGCAAACATTCAGTACTTC TRBJ2-4 NA TRBD1 TRBV5-4
CASSFASLASYEQYF TGTGCCAGCAGTTTTGCGTCTTTGGCCAGCTACGAGCAGTACTTC TRBJ2-7 few NA TRBV12-3/TRBV12-4
CSAPRTGRSGRAHNEQFF TGCAGTGCTCCGAGGACAGGGCGTAGCGGGAGGGCCCACAATGAGCAGTTCTTC TRBJ2-1 many TRBD2 TRBV20-1
CASSLGREMLYEQYF TGCGCCAGCAGCTTGGGTCGGGAGATGCTTTACGAGCAGTACTTC TRBJ2-7 many NA TRBV5-1
CASSPGLLQETQYF TGTGCCAGCAGTCCCGGACTTCTCCAAGAGACCCAGTACTTC TRBJ2-5 many NA TRBV28
CASSSAFSAGKGNEQFF TGCGCCAGCAGCTCAGCTTTTAGCGCGGGGAAAGGAAATGAGCAGTTCTTC TRBJ2-1 many NA TRBV5-1
CASSQEVAESYNEQFF TGTGCCAGCAGCCAAGAAGTAGCGGAGAGCTACAATGAGCAGTTCTTC TRBJ2-1 many NA TRBV3-1
CASSAITGNWRAQYF TGTGCCAGCAGCGCCATTACAGGGAATTGGAGGGCCCAGTACTTC TRBJ2-5 once NA TRBV11-2
CASTQWGDTQYF TGTGCCAGCACTCAGTGGGGGGATACGCAGTATTTT TRBJ2-3 many NA TRBV2
CASSVGQMIATNEKLFF TGTGCCAGCAGTGTCGGACAGATGATTGCAACTAATGAAAAACTGTTTTTT TRBJ1-4 many NA TRBV14
CSVVARNEQFF TGCAGCGTTGTGGCTCGGAATGAGCAGTTCTTC TRBJ2-1 few NA TRBV29-1
CASSLGWRNIQYF TGTGCCAGCAGTTTAGGTTGGAGAAACATTCAGTACTTC TRBJ2-4 once NA TRBV27
CASSFLGASYNEQFF TGTGCCAGCAGTTTCTTGGGGGCCTCCTACAATGAGCAGTTCTTC TRBJ2-1 few NA TRBV28
CSASSSGLTRGQYF TGCAGTGCTAGTTCTAGCGGGCTGACCCGGGGGCAGTATTTT TRBJ2-3 NA TRBD2 TRBV20-1
CASTPVVGRARQPQHF TGTGCCAGCACCCCAGTGGTGGGCAGGGCCCGACAGCCCCAGCATTTT TRBJ1-5 many NA TRBV2
CASSRQGGNEKLFF TGTGCCAGCAGTCGACAGGGGGGAAATGAAAAACTGTTTTTT TRBJ1-4 NA TRBD1 TRBV28
CASSYSIAGGRASDIQYF TGTGCCAGCAGTTACAGTATAGCTGGCGGGAGGGCCTCGGACATTCAGTACTTC TRBJ2-4 NA TRBD2 TRBV6-2/TRBV6-3
CASSFRGTTYNEQFF TGTGCCAGCAGTTTTCGGGGGACTACCTACAATGAGCAGTTCTTC TRBJ2-1 few TRBD2 TRBV27
CASSLKGLAFFENIQYF TGTGCCAGCAGCTTAAAGGGACTAGCGTTTTTCGAAAACATTCAGTACTTC TRBJ2-4 NA TRBD2 TRBV7-3
CASSPFEGNTEAFF TGCGCCAGCAGCCCCTTCGAGGGTAACACTGAAGCTTTCTTT TRBJ1-1 NA NA TRBV5-1
CASSPVAGGAEQFF TGTGCCAGCAGTCCGGTAGCGGGAGGTGCTGAGCAGTTCTTC TRBJ2-1 NA TRBD2 TRBV28
CASSLRPGQGSEGYTF TGTGCCAGCAGTTTACGCCCCGGGCAGGGTTCGGAGGGCTACACCTTC TRBJ1-2 NA NA TRBV28
CASRTTSGTGELFF TGTGCCAGTAGAACTACTAGCGGGACCGGGGAGCTGTTTTTT TRBJ2-2 NA TRBD2 TRBV19
CASSEYGTGGTGELFF TGTGCCAGCAGTGAATACGGGACAGGGGGCACCGGGGAGCTGTTTTTT TRBJ2-2 few TRBD1 TRBV2
CASSGGQRWDTQYF TGTGCCAGCAGCGGTGGACAGCGTTGGGATACGCAGTATTTT TRBJ2-3 NA NA TRBV5-6
CASSLAGGSSYEQYF TGTGCCAGCAGCTTAGCGGGCGGGAGTTCCTACGAGCAGTACTTC TRBJ2-7 few TRBD2 TRBV7-2
CASSRTSGQPDTQYF TGTGCCAGCAGCCGGACTAGCGGGCAACCAGATACGCAGTATTTT TRBJ2-3 NA TRBD2 TRBV5-6
CASSSGFGQVNTGELFF TGTGCCAGCAGTTCCGGATTTGGGCAGGTGAACACCGGGGAGCTGTTTTTT TRBJ2-2 many NA TRBV7-6
CSVEGTGGEQPQHF TGCAGCGTTGAGGGGACAGGGGGGGAACAGCCCCAGCATTTT TRBJ1-5 NA TRBD1 TRBV29-1
CASSLGTSRALFYEQYF TGTGCCAGCTCACTAGGGACTAGCCGTGCCCTCTTCTACGAGCAGTACTTC TRBJ2-7 NA TRBD2 TRBV18
CASSLVLGRSDGSNQPQHF TGTGCCAGCAGCTTGGTCCTGGGCCGCAGTGACGGTAGCAATCAGCCCCAGCATTTT TRBJ1-5 many NA TRBV5-5
CASSLQTGGFGANVLTF TGTGCCAGCAGCTTGCAGACAGGGGGCTTTGGGGCCAACGTCCTGACTTTC TRBJ2-6 NA TRBD1 TRBV7-9
CASSLSLETQYF TGCGCCAGCAGCTTGTCGTTAGAGACCCAGTACTTC TRBJ2-5 NA NA TRBV5-1
CASSPDRASEKLFF TGTGCCAGCAGCCCTGACAGGGCAAGTGAAAAACTGTTTTTT TRBJ1-4 many TRBD1 TRBV11-2
CASSLTSAGYNEQFF TGCGCCAGCAGCTTGACTAGCGCGGGGTACAATGAGCAGTTCTTC TRBJ2-1 few TRBD2 TRBV5-1
CASSPGVTVAEQYF TGTGCCAGCAGCCCTGGGGTGACAGTGGCCGAGCAGTACTTC TRBJ2-7 few NA TRBV7-6
CASSLQSGRPTDTQYF TGCGCCAGCAGCTTGCAGAGCGGGAGGCCCACAGATACGCAGTATTTT TRBJ2-3 many TRBD2 TRBV5-1
CASSYSSLAGGPAFTDTQYF TGTGCCAGCAGTTACTCGAGTCTAGCGGGAGGGCCTGCCTTCACAGATACGCAGTATTTT TRBJ2-3 NA TRBD2 TRBV6-5
CSVAQSLDTQYF TGCAGCGTTGCGCAGTCTCTAGATACGCAGTATTTT TRBJ2-3 NA NA TRBV29-1
CASSFPGDYNEQFF TGTGCCAGCAGCTTCCCCGGCGACTACAATGAGCAGTTCTTC TRBJ2-1 NA NA TRBV11-2
CASSRDAEESFF TGTGCCAGCAGCCGGGACGCTGAGGAATCTTTCTTT TRBJ1-1 few NA TRBV6-1
CASSYRLAGAAGELFF TGTGCCAGCAGTTACAGACTAGCGGGAGCGGCCGGGGAGCTGTTTTTT TRBJ2-2 NA TRBD2 TRBV27
CASSLRLAGGPSQETQYF TGTGCCAGCAGTTTACGACTAGCGGGAGGGCCTTCACAAGAGACCCAGTACTTC TRBJ2-5 NA TRBD2 TRBV27
CASSPQGRTSVGYTF TGTGCCAGCAGCCCTCAGGGAAGGACCTCCGTTGGCTACACCTTC TRBJ1-2 many NA TRBV3-1
CASSQGLAGDGYEQYF TGTGCCAGCAGTCAAGGACTAGCGGGAGATGGGTACGAGCAGTACTTC TRBJ2-7 NA TRBD2 TRBV27